These 15 T cell receptor beta chains were sequenced from one sample in a study of T cell changes during pregnancy in multiple sclerosis. The data were produced by immunoSEQ multiplex PCR, yet TCRdb's version contains in-frame clones alone and is incomplete. The sample carries 70,000 or so clones, roughly 89% recorded once. This specimen was peripheral blood, taken in the third trimester of pregnancy. The receptors stem from a female donor in good health, enrolled as a control in a pregnancy study.

This chain connects TRBV5-1 to TRBJ2-1; D call uncertain. This CDR3 contains 15 residues. CDR1 is SGHRS, CDR2 YFSETQ, per germline. The germline V and J ends were trimmed by 0 bases and 8 bases, with 15 bases remaining between them. CDR3 nucleotide sequence: TGCGCCAGCAGCTTGGCCCGAGCCCGGCAGGATGAGCAGTTCTTC. Translating it yields CASSLARARQDEQFF.

In its sample, this clone was seen once. The chain joins TRBV6-5 to TRBJ1-2, with D possibly matching TRBD1 (5 bases). The CDR3 extends over 12 amino acids. V was cut by 5 bases and J by 8 bases, with 12 bases left in between. In germline, CDR1 is MNHEY, CDR2 SVGAGI. CDR3 residues: CASSRSREGYTF. The DNA of the CDR3 is TGTGCCAGCAGTCGCTCCAGGGAAGGCTACACCTTC.

The chain joins TRBV6-5 to TRBJ1-2; 9 bases agree with TRBD1. The trim removed 2 bases at V and 9 bases at J, leaving 1 base unmatched. The CDR3 contains 12 residues. Germline loops: CDR1 MNHEY, CDR2 SVGAGI. CDR3 in DNA: TGTGCCAGCAGTTACGGACAGGGGCGCTACACCTTC. It codes for CASSYGQGRYTF.

V and J are TRBV7-6 and TRBJ1-1; perhaps TRBD1 as D (5 bases). Trimming took 5 bases from V and 4 from J, leaving 17 bases between them. The CDR3 extends over 15 amino acids. From germline, CDR1 is SGHVS and CDR2 FNYEAQ. The DNA of the CDR3 is TGTGCCAGCAGCAAAGGTCCCGGGGGTACCACTGAAGCTTTCTTT. Its protein is CASSKGPGGTTEAFF.

The DNA of the CDR3 is TGTGCCAGCAGGGGGACAGGGTATGACTATGGCTACACCTTC. It yields the protein CASRGTGYDYGYTF. The chain carries TRBV28 and TRBJ1-2, with 9 positions matching TRBD1. The length of the CDR3 is 14 residues. From germline, CDR1 is MDHEN and CDR2 SYDVKM. Losses at the gene ends were 6 bases for V and 3 bases for J; bases not matched to a gene: 5.

V and J are TRBV29-1 and TRBJ1-1; D is possibly TRBD1 (5 bases). Trimming left V 6 bases short and J 1 base short, with 15 bases between. CDR1 is SQVTM and CDR2 is ANQGSEA in the germline V gene. The CDR3 contains 14 residues. This chain's CDR3 is CSVGGGGRNTEAFF. The CDR3 nucleotides read TGCAGCGTGGGGGGTGGAGGGAGGAACACTGAAGCTTTCTTT.

The sample holds one count of this clone. V gene TRBV30 combines with J gene TRBJ1-5, with D unclear. The ends were cut back, 4 bases at V and 1 base at J, with 11 bases in the middle. Germline CDR1 is GTSNPN and CDR2 is SVGIG (reference sequence). This CDR3 has 14 residues. In nucleotides, the CDR3 is TGTGCCTGGAACCCCCCAGGAAGCAATCAGCCCCAGCATTTT. It yields the protein CAWNPPGSNQPQHF.

CDR3 protein: CASLYSSGSYNEQFF. CDR3 nucleotide sequence: TGTGCCAGTTTGTACTCTAGCGGGAGCTACAATGAGCAGTTCTTC. The chain carries TRBV27 and TRBJ2-1; 10 bases match TRBD2. The V segment lost 9 bases and the J segment 3 bases; nucleotides outside the gene matches: 8. This CDR3 has 15 amino acids. The germline CDR1 and CDR2 sequences are MNHEY and SMNVEV (reference sequence).

This clone was detected only once. This sequence joins TRBV7-2 and TRBJ2-1; maybe TRBD2 (6 bases). This CDR3 is 14 amino acids long. V lost 5 bases, J lost 5 bases, and 13 bases lay in between. Germline V gives CDR1 SGHTA, CDR2 FQGNSA. CDR3: CASSPFGGHNEQFF. DNA for the CDR3: TGTGCCAGCAGCCCGTTCGGGGGTCACAATGAGCAGTTCTTC. Supplemented by reference TRBV7-2 and TRBJ2-1, the full variable domain reads GAGVSQSPSNKVTEKGKDVELRCDPISGHTALYWYRQSLGQGLEFLIYFQGNSAPDKSGLPSDRFSAERTGGSVSTLTIQRTQQEDSAVYLCASSPFGGHNEQFFGPGTRLTVL.

The chain combines TRBV28 with TRBJ1-4, with D uncertain. The length of the CDR3 is 15 residues. The ends were cut back, 5 bases at V and 0 bases at J, with 10 bases in the middle. CDR1 is MDHEN, CDR2 SYDVKM, per germline. The CDR3 spells CASSLHGSTNEKLFF. CDR3 DNA: TGTGCCAGCAGTCTACACGGGTCAACTAATGAAAAACTGTTTTTT.

This chain joins TRBV5-1 and TRBJ2-6; D is unresolved. Per germline, CDR1 SGHRS and CDR2 YFSETQ. Trimming removed 1 base from V and 0 bases from J, with 11 bases in between. The CDR3 contains 17 residues. CDR3: CASSLNSFGSGANVLTF. CDR3 DNA: TGCGCCAGCAGCTTGAACTCATTCGGCTCTGGGGCCAACGTCCTGACTTTC.

The rearrangement uses TRBV27 and TRBJ2-1, with 9 nucleotides matching TRBD2. The V gene's germline CDR1 is MNHEY and CDR2 SMNVEV (reference sequence). V dropped 2 bases and J dropped 6; count of bases not matched to a gene: 11. The length of the CDR3 is 17 residues. Written as DNA, the CDR3 is TGTGCCAGCAGTTTAGGCCCCTCTAGCGGGACGACCAATGAGCAGTTCTTC. It is translated as CASSLGPSSGTTNEQFF.

The rearrangement uses TRBV7-9 and TRBJ1-3; possibly TRBD1 for D (5 bases). V dropped 6 bases and J dropped 2 bases, with 11 bases sitting between them. The germline V gene has CDR1 SEHNR and CDR2 FQNEAQ (reference sequence). There are 14 residues in the CDR3. The CDR3 here is CASSSGGTGNTIYF. The CDR3 DNA is TGTGCCAGCAGTTCTGGGGGGACTGGAAACACCATATATTTT.

This rearrangement joins TRBV7-7 to TRBJ2-1, with D possibly TRBD1 on 6 matching bases. Trimming took 3 bases from V and 7 from J, leaving 10 bases between them. Germline V gives CDR1 SSHAT, CDR2 FNYEAQ (reference sequence). The CDR3 has 13 residues. The CDR3 DNA reads as TGTGCCAGCAGCTTCAGAACAGGGAATGAGCAGTTCTTC. Translated: CASSFRTGNEQFF.

V gene TRBV27 combines with J gene TRBJ2-1; 12 nucleotides agree with TRBD2. The V gene's germline CDR1 is MNHEY and CDR2 SMNVEV (reference sequence). CDR3 length: 15 amino acids. The trim removed 0 bases at V and 8 bases at J, leaving 2 bases unmatched. The CDR3 spells CASSLSGLAGYEQFF. CDR3 DNA sequence: TGTGCCAGCAGTTTATCAGGACTAGCGGGATATGAGCAGTTCTTC.